This note documents a single T cell receptor (beta chain) sequence. The trim removed 6 bases at V and 1 base at J, leaving 8 bases unmatched. Per the germline V gene, CDR1 is SGHTA and CDR2 is FQGNSA. CDR3 length: 17 residues. The table came from immunoSEQ multiplex PCR; TCRdb's copy has only in-frame clones and leaves some out. The data hold 150,000 or so clones, with 70% to 85% observed a single time. These data are taken from a study of cytotoxic CD8 clonotypes in ibrutinib-treated CLL. This chain connects TRBV7-2 to TRBJ2-3; 12 bases fit TRBD2. Sequencing used PBMCs, obtained after 24 months of ibrutinib treatment. This receptor was identified in a human donor with chronic lymphocytic leukemia. CDR3: CASRSSGRARGTDTQYF. DNA for the CDR3: TGTGCCAGCAGGTCTAGCGGGAGGGCTCGGGGCACAGATACGCAGTATTTT.